The entry that follows covers one T cell receptor (beta chain) sequence. The data stem from a study of blood T cell repertoires in COVID-19. Study as a whole: Donors in the United States, Italy and Spain gave samples during acute or convalescent COVID-19. The cDNA or gDNA used as material had been derived from T cells, B-cell-depleted T cells, or PBMCs.

In the original analysis: For nucleated cells, counts were estimated from reference gene primer amplification. Libraries were prepared by immunoSEQ multiplex PCR; TCRdb keeps only in-frame clonotypes and omits some of them. That table supplies the V and J calls and clone size; D and trimming were determined from the DNA. The data hold some 33,000 clones, with about 79% observed a single time. This sequence originates from a human donor in a cohort sampled during active COVID-19. Sequenced input: peripheral blood.

The CDR3 region is CASSPRRYEQYF. DNA for the CDR3: TGTGCCAGCAGTCCCAGGAGGTACGAGCAGTACTTC. This sequence joins TRBV12-3 or TRBV12-4 and TRBJ2-7; D might be TRBD2 (5 bases). V was trimmed by 5 bases and J by 4 bases, leaving 9 bases between them. This CDR3 has 12 residues.